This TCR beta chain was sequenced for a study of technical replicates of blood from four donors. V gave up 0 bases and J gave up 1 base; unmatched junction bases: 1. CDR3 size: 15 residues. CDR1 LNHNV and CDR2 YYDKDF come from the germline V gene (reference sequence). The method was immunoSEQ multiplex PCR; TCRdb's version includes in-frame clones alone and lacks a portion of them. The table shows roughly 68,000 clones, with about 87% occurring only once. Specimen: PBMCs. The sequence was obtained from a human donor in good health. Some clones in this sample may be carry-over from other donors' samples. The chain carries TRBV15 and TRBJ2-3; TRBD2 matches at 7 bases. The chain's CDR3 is CATSRDTSGTDTQYF. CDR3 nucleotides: TGTGCCACCAGCAGAGACACTAGCGGCACAGATACGCAGTATTTT.